Below, 21 T cell receptor beta chains from the same sample are listed, as sequenced in a study of shared clonotypes between healthy human individuals. Assay: immunoSEQ multiplex PCR; the TCRdb copy retains only in-frame clones and omits some. This sample has 2 million to 2.5 million clones, with approximately 90% found just once. The sequenced sample consisted of naive CD4+ T cells from PBMCs. Noted subset: CD45RA+ positively selected. The receptors stem from a man younger than 30 in good health. Some clones in this sample may be carry-over from other donors' samples.

On this clone: Distinct nucleotide sequences in the sample also encode this CDR3. The chain couples TRBV28 to TRBJ1-2; D uncertain. CDR3 size: 12 residues. Per germline, CDR1 MDHEN and CDR2 SYDVKM. Trimming took off 6 bases at V and 4 bases at J, with 9 bases between the two ends. The CDR3 protein is CASRGGRYGYTF. Here the CDR3 DNA reads TGTGCCAGCAGGGGCGGTCGCTATGGCTACACCTTC.

Concerning this clone itself: Different DNA sequences within this sample yield the same CDR3. The chain joins TRBV20-1 to TRBJ2-7; D is uncertain. The CDR3 extends over 11 amino acids. Germline V lookup: CDR1 DFQATT, CDR2 SNEGSKA (reference sequence). Trimming took off 6 bases at V and 2 bases at J, with 8 bases between the two ends. The CDR3 protein is CSAARTYEQYF. CDR3 bases: TGCAGTGCCGCTCGCACCTACGAGCAGTACTTC.

This chain links TRBV7-7 with TRBJ2-5; D perhaps matches TRBD2 (6 bases). Germline V gene sequence: CDR1 SSHAT, CDR2 FNYEAQ (reference sequence). V lost 5 bases, J lost 4 bases, and 17 bases lay in between. The CDR3 has 15 residues. CDR3 sequence: CASSPTGTLGETQYF. Here the CDR3 DNA reads TGTGCCAGCAGCCCTACCGGGACTCTTGGAGAGACCCAGTACTTC.

V is TRBV25-1 and J is TRBJ2-2; 8 positions match TRBD1. Trimming at V came to 4 bases and at J to 6 bases, leaving 10 bases not matched to a gene. The CDR3 spans 16 residues. CDR1 is MGHDK, CDR2 SYGVNS, per germline. For the CDR3, the DNA is TGTGCCAGCAGTGTTCAAGGCAGGGGGCATGCCGGGGAGCTGTTTTTT. It specifies CASSVQGRGHAGELFF.

V and J are TRBV28 and TRBJ2-7, with 8 positions matching TRBD1. In germline, CDR1 is MDHEN, CDR2 SYDVKM. V dropped 5 bases and J dropped 4; count of bases not matched to a gene: 10. The CDR3 loop spans 15 amino acids. CDR3 in amino acids: CASSPTDRDLYEQYF. The DNA for the CDR3 is TGTGCCAGCAGTCCCACGGACAGGGATCTATACGAGCAGTACTTC. Full variable domain (missing parts from reference TRBV28 and TRBJ2-7): DVKVTQSSRYLVKRTGEKVFLECVQDMDHENMFWYRQDPGLGLRLIYFSYDVKMKEKGDIPEGYSVSREKKERFSLILESASTNQTSMYLCASSPTDRDLYEQYFGPGTRLTVT.

In this sample, this clone turned up a few times. Other DNA sequences in the same sample also yield this CDR3. The V call is TRBV4-1, the J call TRBJ2-5; the D gene could be TRBD1 or TRBD2 (5 bases each). The V gene lost 2 bases and the J gene lost 5 bases, with 9 bases spanning the gap. This CDR3 spans 13 amino acids. In germline, CDR1 is MGHRA, CDR2 YSYEKL. The CDR3 coding sequence is TGCGCCAGCAGCCAACAGGGAGTCGAGACCCAGTACTTC. This sequence encodes CASSQQGVETQYF.

The chain is built from TRBV9 and TRBJ1-2; D unresolved. Trimming removed 4 bases at V and 4 bases at J, with 17 bases between. The CDR3 covers 15 residues. Germline CDR1 and CDR2: SGDLS and YYNGEE. CDR3 in amino acids: CASSPRLDSVYGYTF. CDR3 DNA sequence: TGTGCCAGCAGCCCCCGACTAGACTCCGTCTATGGCTACACCTTC.

Comments on this clone: Other DNA sequences in the same sample also yield this CDR3. V is TRBV6-1 and J is TRBJ2-5, with D hard to call. CDR3 length: 13 amino acids. Trimming removed 0 bases from V and 4 bases from J, with 6 bases in between. Germline values: CDR1 MNHNS, CDR2 SASEGT. The CDR3: CASSEAPGETQYF. The DNA for the CDR3 is TGTGCCAGCAGTGAAGCACCAGGAGAGACCCAGTACTTC.

CDR3 loop: CASRLQGGSFEAFF. The CDR3 DNA reads TGTGCCAGCAGACTACAGGGGGGGTCCTTTGAAGCTTTCTTT. The chain employs TRBV6-5 and TRBJ1-1; 8 nucleotides agree with TRBD1. The V gene end was trimmed by 6 bases and the J gene end by 7 bases; junction bases not matched to a gene: 10. The CDR3 is made up of 14 amino acids. CDR1 is MNHEY, CDR2 SVGAGI, per germline.

A single count supports this clone. The chain links TRBV11-2 to TRBJ1-2; D possibly corresponds to TRBD1 (5 bases). Germline assignment: CDR1 SGHAT and CDR2 FQNNGV. Trimming shortened V by 2 bases and J by 4 bases, and 14 bases separated the two germline ends. This CDR3 has 15 residues. The CDR3 DNA is TGTGCCAGCAGCTTAACGGCAGGGTCTGTCTATGGCTACACCTTC. Encoded protein: CASSLTAGSVYGYTF.

The J gene is TRBJ1-5, the V gene TRBV28; D is perhaps TRBD1 (5 bases). Trimming left V 6 bases short and J 7 bases short, with 22 bases between. Germline loops: CDR1 MDHEN, CDR2 SYDVKM. The CDR3 covers 16 residues. CDR3 in amino acids: CASSLGSRRGMQPQHF. The DNA for the CDR3 is TGTGCCAGCAGCCTGGGTTCCAGGAGGGGTATGCAGCCCCAGCATTTT.

The V call is TRBV6-6, the J call TRBJ2-1, with TRBD2 identical over 10 bases. The CDR3 consists of 16 residues. The V segment lost 7 bases and the J segment 8 bases; nucleotides outside the gene matches: 14. Germline CDR1 and CDR2: MNHNY and SVGAGI (reference sequence). CDR3 loop: CASTLGLAGVEDEQFF. The CDR3 DNA is TGTGCCAGCACCCTGGGGCTAGCGGGAGTAGAGGATGAGCAGTTCTTC.

The chain employs TRBV29-1 and TRBJ1-3; D is undetermined. Between the trimmed V and J ends, which lost 5 bases and 2 bases, there was a span of 7 bases. Per the germline V gene, CDR1 is SQVTM and CDR2 is ANQGSEA. This CDR3 region has 12 residues. CDR3 nucleotides: TGCAGCGTTTTACGGACTGGAAACACCATATATTTT. It yields the protein CSVLRTGNTIYF.

The chain has TRBV5-1 and TRBJ2-7; D unresolved. The CDR3 extends over 13 amino acids. Germline-derived CDR1 and CDR2 are SGHRS and YFSETQ. Trimming pared 2 bases from V and 7 bases from J, leaving 13 bases between. In DNA form, the CDR3 reads TGCGCCAGCAGCTTTAAAGCCAATCGGGAGCAGTACTTC. Its translation is CASSFKANREQYF.

The J gene is TRBJ2-7, the V gene TRBV18, with TRBD1 matching 9 bases. CDR1 is KGHSH, CDR2 LQKENI, per germline. Trimming cost V 5 bases and J 2 bases; bases outside gene matches: 7. The CDR3 is made up of 15 amino acids. The DNA of the CDR3 is TGTGCCAGCTCAACGGGGACAGGGCAACCCTACGAGCAGTACTTC. This encodes CASSTGTGQPYEQYF.

The rearrangement uses TRBV5-6 and TRBJ1-1, with D hard to call. Germline V gene sequence: CDR1 SGHDT, CDR2 YYEEEE. V was clipped by 4 bases and J by 5 bases, with 12 bases between them. This CDR3 has 13 amino acids. The CDR3 sequence: CASSLRLLTEAFF. The DNA of the CDR3 is TGTGCCAGCAGCCTTAGACTCCTAACTGAAGCTTTCTTT. Using reference TRBV5-6 and TRBJ1-1 for the parts outside the CDR3, the full variable domain is DAGVTQSPTHLIKTRGQQVTLRCSPKSGHDTVSWYQQALGQGPQFIFQYYEEEERQRGNFPDRFSGHQFPNYSSELNVNALLLGDSALYLCASSLRLLTEAFFGQGTRLTVV.

This sequence joins TRBV9 and TRBJ2-7; TRBD2 is a possible D gene (6 bases). Germline CDR1 reads SGDLS; CDR2 reads YYNGEE. Trimming removed 5 bases from V and 3 bases from J, with 9 bases in between. This CDR3 contains 12 residues. The CDR3 is CASRTGDYEQYF. CDR3 nucleotide sequence: TGTGCCAGCAGGACGGGAGACTACGAGCAGTACTTC.

The J gene is TRBJ2-7, the V gene TRBV5-4; 9 bases line up with TRBD2. Germline CDR1 is SGHNT and CDR2 is YYREEE (reference sequence). The CDR3 has 16 residues. Unmatched junction bases numbered 11, after V lost 4 bases and J lost 3 bases. CDR3 in amino acids: CASSPTGGLARYEQYF. CDR3 nucleotides: TGTGCCAGCAGCCCCACCGGGGGACTAGCTCGCTACGAGCAGTACTTC. Supplemented by reference TRBV5-4 and TRBJ2-7, the full variable domain reads ETGVTQSPTHLIKTRGQQVTLRCSSQSGHNTVSWYQQALGQGPQFIFQYYREEENGRGNFPPRFSGLQFPNYSSELNVNALELDDSALYLCASSPTGGLARYEQYFGPGTRLTVT.

The chain is built from TRBV7-3 and TRBJ2-6; unclear D gene. The germline V gene encodes CDR1 SGHTA and CDR2 FQGTGA. The length of the CDR3 is 15 residues. The V end was cut by 3 bases, the J end by 2 bases, with 8 bases between. The CDR3 nucleotides read TGTGCCAGCAGCTTGGGCATGCCTGGGGCCAACGTCCTGACTTTC. It yields the protein CASSLGMPGANVLTF.

This chain links TRBV28 with TRBJ2-7; tentatively, D is TRBD2 (6 bases). Germline V gives CDR1 MDHEN, CDR2 SYDVKM. This CDR3 spans 16 amino acids. The V end lost 5 bases, the J end lost 1 base, and 18 bases lay between the germline ends. The CDR3 protein is CASSPLGSASSYEQYF. The CDR3 DNA reads as TGTGCCAGCAGTCCCCTCGGGAGCGCCTCTTCCTACGAGCAGTACTTC.

The chain joins TRBV21-1 to TRBJ1-3; the table's D call TRBD1 went unverified against the DNA. TRBV21-1 is listed as a pseudogene. CDR3 size: 15 residues. CDR3 DNA: TGTGCCAGCGCCCCGGACAGGATCTCTGGAAACACCATATATTTT. This sequence encodes CASAPDRISGNTIYF.